This T cell receptor beta chain was obtained from a study of blood T cell repertoires in COVID-19. For the study at large: Acute and convalescent COVID-19 specimens originated in the United States, Italy and Spain.

This CDR3 contains 14 residues. The germline V gene has CDR1 MNHEY and CDR2 SVGAGI. Trimming stripped 2 bases from V and 4 bases from J, with 9 bases between. Data came from immunoSEQ multiplex PCR; TCRdb stores just in-frame clones and leaves some out. The table has about 240,000 clones, around 88% seen once; the top ten hold over 9%. The sequenced material came from peripheral blood. This clonotype originated in a man aged 80 or over with acute or convalescent COVID-19. The gene calls are TRBV6-5 and TRBJ1-3; no firm D call. The CDR3 is CASSYAARGNTIYF. In DNA, the CDR3 is TGTGCCAGCAGTTACGCAGCTAGGGGAAACACCATATATTTT.